This TCR beta chain appears in the sequencing data of a study of control samples from healthy donors and cancer patients. The V and J ends lost 3 bases and 2 bases, in that order; junction bases with no gene match: 4. The CDR3 sequence is 16 residues long. The V gene's germline CDR1 is KGHSH and CDR2 LQKENI. Clones were sequenced by immunoSEQ multiplex PCR, and TCRdb holds only the in-frame ones, with some missing. The repertoire includes 100,000 to 150,000 clones, about 95% of them detected once, and 3.6% sits in the top ten. What was sequenced was blood. The chain employs TRBV18 and TRBJ2-7, with TRBD2 matching over 13 bases. The sequence was collected from a man aged 30-40 years in good health. CDR3 residues: CASSPQTSGGTYEQYF. The CDR3 DNA is TGTGCCAGCTCACCCCAGACTAGCGGGGGGACCTACGAGCAGTACTTC.